This T cell receptor (beta chain) derives from a study of T-cell memory formation after mild COVID-19. 5'RACE, which relied on constant-segment primers, yielded TCR alpha and TCR beta cDNA libraries carrying sample barcodes and UMIs. TCRdb independently ran MiXCR on the 5' RACE reads; one entry per CDR3 protein. The table has 290,000 or so distinct CDR3 sequences, roughly a fifth seen once. This clonotype has just a few counts. The CDR3 extends over 15 amino acids. CDR1 is MNHEY, CDR2 SVGAGI, per germline. With 2 bases removed from V and 2 bases from J, the gap between germline ends came to 13 bases. The specimen sequenced was PBMCs or a T cell subset sorted from them (not recorded which). V and J are TRBV6-5 and TRBJ2-7; D is ambiguous. This clonotype was obtained from a man between 18 and 29 years old who had mild COVID-19 (a few samples of this study predate the infection). Cell type and time point are not known. CDR3: CASSYAADGTYEQYF. CDR3 in DNA: TGTGCCAGCAGTTACGCGGCGGACGGAACCTACGAGCAGTACTTC.